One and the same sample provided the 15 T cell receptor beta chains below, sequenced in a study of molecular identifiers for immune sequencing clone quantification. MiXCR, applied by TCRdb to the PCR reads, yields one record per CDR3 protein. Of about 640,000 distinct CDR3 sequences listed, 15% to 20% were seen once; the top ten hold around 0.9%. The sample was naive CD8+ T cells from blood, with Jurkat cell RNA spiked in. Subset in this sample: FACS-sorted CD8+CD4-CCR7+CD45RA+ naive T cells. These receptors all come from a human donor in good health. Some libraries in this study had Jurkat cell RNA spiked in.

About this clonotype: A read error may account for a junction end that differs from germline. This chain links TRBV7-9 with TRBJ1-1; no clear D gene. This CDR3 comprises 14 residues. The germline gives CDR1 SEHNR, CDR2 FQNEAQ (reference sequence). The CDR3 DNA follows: TGTGCCAGCGGCTTATTGGCAGAGAACGCTGAAGCTTTCTTT. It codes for CASGLLAENAEAFF. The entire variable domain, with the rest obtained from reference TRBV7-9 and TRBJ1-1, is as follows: DTGVSQNPRHKITKRGQNVTFRCDPISEHNRLYWYRQTLGQGPEFLTYFQNEAQLEKSRLLSDRFSAERPKGSFSTLEIQRTEQGDSAMYLCASGLLAENAEAFFGQGTRLTVV.

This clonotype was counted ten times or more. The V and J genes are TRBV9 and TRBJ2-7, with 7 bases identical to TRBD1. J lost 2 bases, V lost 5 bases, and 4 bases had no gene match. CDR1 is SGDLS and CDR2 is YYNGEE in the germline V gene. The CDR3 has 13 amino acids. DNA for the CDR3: TGTGCCAGCAGTGTGGGACAGACCTACGAGCAGTACTTC. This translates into CASSVGQTYEQYF.

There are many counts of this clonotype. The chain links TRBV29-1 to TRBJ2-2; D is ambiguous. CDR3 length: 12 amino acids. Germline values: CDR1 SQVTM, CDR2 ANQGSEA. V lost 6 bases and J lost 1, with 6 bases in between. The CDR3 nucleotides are TGCAGCGTCCGGTTGAACACCGGGGAGCTGTTTTTT. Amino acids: CSVRLNTGELFF.

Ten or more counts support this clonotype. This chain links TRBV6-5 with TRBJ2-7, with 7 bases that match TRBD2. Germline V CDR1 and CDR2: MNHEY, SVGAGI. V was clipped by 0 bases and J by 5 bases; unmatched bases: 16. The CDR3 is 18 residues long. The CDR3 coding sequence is TGTGCCAGCAGTTACTCGAATCGATTCGGGAGGCCCCGGGACGAGCAGTACTTC. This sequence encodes CASSYSNRFGRPRDEQYF.

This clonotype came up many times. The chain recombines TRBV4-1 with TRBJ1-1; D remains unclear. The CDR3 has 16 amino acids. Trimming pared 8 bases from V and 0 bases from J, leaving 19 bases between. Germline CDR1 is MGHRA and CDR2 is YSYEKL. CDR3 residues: CASAEKGYGMNTEAFF. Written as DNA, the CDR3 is TGCGCCAGCGCCGAGAAGGGTTACGGGATGAACACTGAAGCTTTCTTT.

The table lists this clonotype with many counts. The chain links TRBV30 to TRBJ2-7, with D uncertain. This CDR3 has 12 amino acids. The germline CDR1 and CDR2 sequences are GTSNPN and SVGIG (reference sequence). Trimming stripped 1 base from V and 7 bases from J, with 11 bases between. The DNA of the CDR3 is TGTGCCTGGAGTGGGTCTTCCAAGGAGCAGTACTTC. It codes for CAWSGSSKEQYF. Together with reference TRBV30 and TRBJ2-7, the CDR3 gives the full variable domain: SQTIHQWPATLVQPVGSPLSLECTVEGTSNPNLYWYRQAAGRGLQLLFYSVGIGQISSEVPQNLSASRPQDRQFILSSKKLLLSDSGFYLCAWSGSSKEQYFGPGTRLTVT.

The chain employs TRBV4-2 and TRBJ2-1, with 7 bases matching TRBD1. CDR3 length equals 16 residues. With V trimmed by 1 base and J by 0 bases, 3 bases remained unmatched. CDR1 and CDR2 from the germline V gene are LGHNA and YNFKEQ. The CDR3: CASSQADRSSYNEQFF. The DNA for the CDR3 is TGTGCCAGCAGCCAAGCGGACAGGAGCTCCTACAATGAGCAGTTCTTC.

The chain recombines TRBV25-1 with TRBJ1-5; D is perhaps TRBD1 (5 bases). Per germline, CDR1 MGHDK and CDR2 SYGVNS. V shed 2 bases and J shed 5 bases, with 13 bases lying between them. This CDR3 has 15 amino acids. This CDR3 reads CASSEAGQPHQPQHF. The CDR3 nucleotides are TGTGCCAGCAGTGAAGCGGGGCAGCCCCATCAGCCCCAGCATTTT.

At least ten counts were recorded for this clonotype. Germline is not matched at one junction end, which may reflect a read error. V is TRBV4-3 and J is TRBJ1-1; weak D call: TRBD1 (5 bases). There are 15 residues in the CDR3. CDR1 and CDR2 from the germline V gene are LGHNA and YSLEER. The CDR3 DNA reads TGTGCCAGCAGCCAAGGGGCGGGCATGAACACTGAAGCTTTCTTT. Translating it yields CASSQGAGMNTEAFF.

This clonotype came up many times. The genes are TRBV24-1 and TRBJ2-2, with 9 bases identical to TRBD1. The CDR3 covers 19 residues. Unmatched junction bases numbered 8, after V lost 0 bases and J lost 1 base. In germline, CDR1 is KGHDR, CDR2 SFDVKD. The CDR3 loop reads CATSDLPRTGAVNTGELFF. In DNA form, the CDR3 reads TGTGCCACCAGTGATTTGCCACGGACAGGGGCGGTGAACACCGGGGAGCTGTTTTTT.

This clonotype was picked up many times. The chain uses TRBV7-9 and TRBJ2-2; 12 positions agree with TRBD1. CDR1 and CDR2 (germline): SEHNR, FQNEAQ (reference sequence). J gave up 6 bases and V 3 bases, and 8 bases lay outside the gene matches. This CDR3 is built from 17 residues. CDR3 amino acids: CASSFPRDRGRSGELFF. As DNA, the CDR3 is TGTGCCAGCAGCTTCCCCCGGGACAGGGGGCGGTCCGGGGAGCTGTTTTTT.

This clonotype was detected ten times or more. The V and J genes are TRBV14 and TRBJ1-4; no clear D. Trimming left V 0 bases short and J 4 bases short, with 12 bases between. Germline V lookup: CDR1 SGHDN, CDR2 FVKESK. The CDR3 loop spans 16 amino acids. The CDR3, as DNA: TGTGCCAGCAGCCAAGACACGTCCCTCCTTAATGAAAAACTGTTTTTT. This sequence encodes CASSQDTSLLNEKLFF.

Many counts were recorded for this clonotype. The CDR3 coding sequence is TGTGCCAGCAGTTTGGAGAGGGGACAGGGCTTCCACGAGCAGTACTTC. This codes for CASSLERGQGFHEQYF. The V call is TRBV28, the J call TRBJ2-7; 9 bases match TRBD1. From germline, CDR1 is MDHEN and CDR2 SYDVKM. The CDR3 length is 16 residues. V was clipped by 3 bases and J by 5 bases; unmatched bases: 11.

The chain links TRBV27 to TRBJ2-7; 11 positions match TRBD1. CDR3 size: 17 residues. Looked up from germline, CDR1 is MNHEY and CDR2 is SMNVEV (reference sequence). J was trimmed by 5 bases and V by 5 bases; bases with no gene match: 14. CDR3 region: CASSPNRRDRGIDEQYF. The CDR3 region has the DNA TGTGCCAGCAGTCCAAATAGGAGGGACAGGGGGATCGACGAGCAGTACTTC.

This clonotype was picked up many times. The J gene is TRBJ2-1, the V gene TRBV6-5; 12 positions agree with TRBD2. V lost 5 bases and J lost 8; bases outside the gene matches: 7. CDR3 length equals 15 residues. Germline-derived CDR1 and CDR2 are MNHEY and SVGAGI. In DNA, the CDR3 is TGTGCCAGCAGTATACTAGCGGGAGGTACGTATGAGCAGTTCTTC. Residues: CASSILAGGTYEQFF.